This T cell receptor beta chain was identified during a study of blood T cell repertoires in COVID-19. Study overall: Acute and convalescent COVID-19 specimens originated in the United States, Italy and Spain.

This CDR3 is 11 amino acids long. The V gene lost 5 bases and the J gene lost 8 bases, with 9 bases spanning the gap. Per the original methods: The authors estimated nucleated cell counts from reference gene primer amplification. The method was immunoSEQ multiplex PCR; TCRdb's version includes in-frame clones alone and lacks a portion of them. Clone size and the V and J calls come from that table; the DNA yielded D and trimming. The sample comprises under 65,000 clones, about 81% of which are singletons, and roughly 30% rests with the top ten. Material for sequencing was peripheral blood. This rearrangement joins TRBV12-3 or TRBV12-4 to TRBJ1-2; no definite D call. The TCR originated in a man aged 60-69 years with COVID-19, enrolled during active disease. The CDR3 DNA sequence: TGTGCCAGCAGTCTTGGCTGGGGCTACACCTTC. The encoded protein is CASSLGWGYTF.